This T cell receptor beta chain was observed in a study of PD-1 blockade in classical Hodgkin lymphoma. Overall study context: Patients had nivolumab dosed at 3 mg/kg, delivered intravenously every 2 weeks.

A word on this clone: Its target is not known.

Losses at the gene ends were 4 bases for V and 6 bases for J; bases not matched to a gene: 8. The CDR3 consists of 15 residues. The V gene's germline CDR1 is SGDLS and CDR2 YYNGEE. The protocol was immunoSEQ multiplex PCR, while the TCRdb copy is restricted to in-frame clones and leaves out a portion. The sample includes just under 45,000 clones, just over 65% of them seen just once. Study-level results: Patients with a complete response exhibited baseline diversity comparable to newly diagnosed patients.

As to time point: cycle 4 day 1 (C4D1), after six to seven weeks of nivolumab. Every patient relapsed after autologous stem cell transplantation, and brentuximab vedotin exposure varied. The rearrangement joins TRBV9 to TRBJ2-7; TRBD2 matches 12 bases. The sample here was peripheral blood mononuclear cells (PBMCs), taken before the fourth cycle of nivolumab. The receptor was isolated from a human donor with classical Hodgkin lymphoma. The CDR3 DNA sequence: TGTGCCAGCAGCCCCTCTAGCGGGGGGGCAATCGAGCAGTACTTC. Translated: CASSPSSGGAIEQYF.